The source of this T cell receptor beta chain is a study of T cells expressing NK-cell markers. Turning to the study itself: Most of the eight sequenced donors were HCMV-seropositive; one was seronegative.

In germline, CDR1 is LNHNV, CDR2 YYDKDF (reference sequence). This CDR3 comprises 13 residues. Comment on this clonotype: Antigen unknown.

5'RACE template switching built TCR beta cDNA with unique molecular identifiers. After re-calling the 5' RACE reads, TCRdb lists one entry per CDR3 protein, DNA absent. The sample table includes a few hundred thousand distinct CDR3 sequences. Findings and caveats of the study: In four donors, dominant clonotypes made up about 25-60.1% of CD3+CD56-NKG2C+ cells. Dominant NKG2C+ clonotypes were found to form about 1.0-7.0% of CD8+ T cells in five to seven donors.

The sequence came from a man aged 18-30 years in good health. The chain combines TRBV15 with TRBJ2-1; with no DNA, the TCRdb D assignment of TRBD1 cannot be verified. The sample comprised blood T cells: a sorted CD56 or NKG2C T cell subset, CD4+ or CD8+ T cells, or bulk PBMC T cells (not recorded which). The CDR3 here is CATSREPRGKQFF.